The rows below give T cell receptor beta chains drawn from one sample of a study of T cells in Graves' hyperthyroidism and ophthalmopathy. TCRdb redid the calling of the multiplex PCR reads with MiXCR, one entry per CDR3 protein. The data hold about 250,000 distinct CDR3 sequences, with about 20% observed a single time. Specimen: blood. Receptors were obtained from a young man with Graves' ophthalmopathy. The CDR3 runs from the conserved cysteine through the conserved F or W. A D gene is named only where the DNA matches it firmly. Size tells how often a clone was seen (once, few, many) or the class of an expanded clone, and some rows leave it out.

J gene,D gene,V gene,clone size,CDR3 protein,CDR3 DNA
TRBJ2-7,NA,TRBV6-1,NA,CASSDEFSYEQYF,TGTGCCAGCAGTGACGAGTTCTCCTACGAGCAGTACTTC
TRBJ2-1,NA,TRBV7-3,many,CASSLSLANNEQFF,TGTGCCAGCAGCTTAAGCCTAGCGAACAATGAGCAGTTCTTC
TRBJ1-1,TRBD1,TRBV12-3/TRBV12-4,few,CASSPDRGATEAFF,TGTGCCAGCAGTCCGGACAGGGGCGCCACTGAAGCTTTCTTT
TRBJ1-6,TRBD1,TRBV28,many,CASKGADNSPLHF,TGTGCCAGCAAGGGGGCGGATAATTCACCCCTCCACTTT
TRBJ2-7,TRBD2,TRBV3-1,many,CASTTLAGGSYEQYF,TGTGCCAGCACCACCCTAGCGGGAGGTTCCTACGAGCAGTACTTC
TRBJ1-2,NA,TRBV6-5,many,CASSYSQGPNTF,TGTGCCAGCAGTTACTCACAGGGCCCAAACACCTTC
TRBJ1-5,NA,TRBV28,few,CASSWGRSGRFDQPQHF,TGTGCCAGCAGTTGGGGCAGAAGTGGGAGATTCGATCAGCCCCAGCATTTT
TRBJ1-6,TRBD1,TRBV6-1,few,CATAPDRGSSPLHF,TGTGCCACCGCCCCGGACAGGGGAAGTTCACCCCTCCACTTT
TRBJ1-3,NA,TRBV2,NA,CASSGARFSGNTIYF,TGTGCCAGCAGCGGGGCCAGGTTCTCTGGAAACACCATATATTTT
TRBJ1-1,NA,TRBV3-1,many,CASSPAGLPNTEAFF,TGTGCCAGCAGCCCCGCAGGCCTTCCGAACACTGAAGCTTTCTTT
TRBJ1-2,NA,TRBV5-1,NA,CASSEGVNYGYTF,TGCGCCAGCAGCGAAGGGGTTAACTATGGCTACACCTTC
TRBJ1-6,NA,TRBV12-3/TRBV12-4,NA,CASSLAYSPLHF,TGTGCCAGCAGTTTAGCTTATTCACCCCTCCACTTT
TRBJ2-3,TRBD1,TRBV5-1,many,CASSLTTGSDTQYF,TGCGCCAGCAGCTTGACGACAGGGTCGGATACGCAGTATTTT
TRBJ2-2,NA,TRBV11-2,few,CASSPKTGELFF,TGTGCCAGCAGCCCGAAGACCGGGGAGCTGTTTTTT
TRBJ1-1,NA,TRBV20-1,NA,CSAPPGRDTEAFF,TGCAGTGCCCCCCCAGGGAGGGACACTGAAGCTTTCTTT
TRBJ1-2,NA,TRBV18,many,CASSPQHGNYGYTF,TGTGCCAGCTCACCCCAGCACGGAAACTATGGCTACACCTTC
TRBJ1-4,NA,TRBV5-1,NA,CASSSGAATNEKLFF,TGCGCCAGCAGCTCAGGAGCAGCAACTAATGAAAAACTGTTTTTT
TRBJ2-1,TRBD2,TRBV11-3,many,CASRVTSGNYNEQFF,TGTGCCAGCAGGGTGACTAGCGGAAACTACAATGAGCAGTTCTTC
TRBJ2-7,NA,TRBV27,NA,CASSFSVHYEQYF,TGTGCCAGCAGTTTCTCAGTCCACTACGAGCAGTACTTC
TRBJ1-2,NA,TRBV29-1,few,CSVGTGGYTF,TGCAGCGTTGGGACGGGTGGCTACACCTTC
TRBJ2-7,NA,TRBV28,many,CASRKNRLSYEQYF,TGTGCCAGCAGAAAGAACAGGCTCTCCTACGAGCAGTACTTC
TRBJ2-3,TRBD1,TRBV5-1,NA,CASSPQGGDTQYF,TGCGCCAGCAGCCCACAGGGGGGTGATACGCAGTATTTT
TRBJ2-1,NA,TRBV6-5,few,CASSYSRRDNEQFF,TGTGCCAGCAGTTACTCGCGGCGAGACAATGAGCAGTTCTTC
TRBJ2-7,TRBD2,TRBV2,NA,CASSEGAVGLAGFEQYF,TGTGCCAGCAGTGAAGGGGCAGTCGGACTAGCGGGTTTCGAGCAGTACTTC
TRBJ1-1,NA,TRBV5-1,few,CASSLAGGNMNTEAFF,TGCGCCAGCAGCTTGGCCGGCGGTAACATGAACACTGAAGCTTTCTTT
TRBJ2-7,NA,TRBV28,many,CASSLPGFSYEQYF,TGTGCCAGCAGTTTACCAGGGTTCTCCTACGAGCAGTACTTC
TRBJ2-3,TRBD2,TRBV24-1,NA,CATSDEEASGRRADTQYF,TGTGCCACCAGTGATGAAGAGGCTAGCGGGAGGAGAGCAGATACGCAGTATTTT
TRBJ1-1,NA,TRBV18,many,CASSRQGETEAFF,TGTGCCAGCTCACGCCAGGGAGAGACTGAAGCTTTCTTT
TRBJ2-7,NA,TRBV7-6,few,CASSPQPGLTYEQYF,TGTGCCAGCAGCCCCCAGCCGGGACTTACCTACGAGCAGTACTTC
TRBJ2-7,NA,TRBV11-3,many,CASSRPARTTRTYEQYF,TGTGCCAGCAGCCGACCCGCTCGGACTACCCGGACCTACGAGCAGTACTTC
TRBJ1-1,NA,TRBV7-9,NA,CASSLEGGTCRVAFF,TGTGCCAGCAGCTTAGAAGGGGGGACGTGCCGTGTGGCTTTCTTT
TRBJ2-3,TRBD2,TRBV9,many,CASSGLAGDTDTQYF,TGTGCCAGCAGCGGACTAGCGGGAGACACAGATACGCAGTATTTT
TRBJ2-7,NA,TRBV11-2,few,CASSLEPSTAYEQYF,TGTGCCAGCAGCTTAGAGCCCTCGACGGCGTACGAGCAGTACTTC
TRBJ2-3,NA,TRBV28,many,CASSSASVNTDTQYF,TGTGCCAGCAGTTCGGCTAGCGTAAACACAGATACGCAGTATTTT
TRBJ2-5,TRBD2,TRBV3-1,NA,CASRQLAGATETQYF,TGTGCCAGCAGACAACTAGCGGGAGCGACGGAGACCCAGTACTTC
TRBJ1-4,NA,TRBV18,many,CASSPAIANEKLFF,TGTGCCAGCTCACCGGCGATCGCTAATGAAAAACTGTTTTTT
TRBJ2-7,TRBD1,TRBV29-1,few,CSVGQGGYYEQYF,TGCAGCGTCGGACAGGGGGGGTACTACGAGCAGTACTTC
TRBJ2-1,NA,TRBV11-1,many,CASSSEGKRYNEQFF,TGTGCCAGCAGCTCTGAAGGAAAAAGATACAATGAGCAGTTCTTC
TRBJ2-7,NA,TRBV20-1,NA,CSARDGGRSNYEQYF,TGCAGTGCTAGAGATGGGGGGCGTTCGAATTATGAGCAGTACTTC
TRBJ2-1,TRBD2,TRBV7-9,NA,CASLMTSGRSPSYNEQFF,TGTGCCAGCCTAATGACTAGCGGGAGGTCACCTTCCTACAATGAGCAGTTCTTC
TRBJ2-3,NA,TRBV19,few,CASSGWILTDTQYF,TGTGCCAGTAGTGGATGGATACTCACAGATACGCAGTATTTT
TRBJ2-7,NA,TRBV20-1,NA,CSARQVISYEQYF,TGCAGTGCTAGACAAGTTATCTCCTACGAGCAGTACTTC
TRBJ2-4,TRBD1,TRBV24-1,NA,CATSDNRDRGPADIQYF,TGTGCCACCAGTGATAACCGGGACAGGGGCCCCGCGGACATTCAGTACTTC
TRBJ2-7,NA,TRBV7-9,many,CASSSWIYEQYF,TGTGCCAGCAGCTCCTGGATCTACGAGCAGTACTTC
TRBJ2-7,NA,TRBV2,many,CASSAQGTHEIYYEQYF,TGTGCCAGCAGCGCCCAAGGGACTCATGAAATATACTACGAGCAGTACTTC
TRBJ1-6,NA,TRBV20-1,NA,CSARDRQFLDSPLHF,TGCAGTGCTAGAGATCGGCAGTTCTTAGATTCACCCCTCCACTTT
TRBJ1-5,NA,TRBV28,many,CASSYAQGSNQPQHF,TGTGCCAGCAGTTATGCGCAGGGGAGTAATCAGCCCCAGCATTTT
TRBJ1-2,NA,TRBV12-3/TRBV12-4,NA,CASSLNLDRYYGYTF,TGTGCCAGCAGTCTTAACCTCGACAGGTACTATGGCTACACCTTC
TRBJ2-7,NA,TRBV28,once,CASSLTLGPDLHYEQYF,TGTGCCAGCAGCCTAACCCTGGGGCCCGACCTTCACTACGAGCAGTACTTC
TRBJ1-5,NA,TRBV5-8,NA,CASSSGPGQSNQPQHF,TGTGCCAGCAGCTCCGGCCCCGGACAAAGCAATCAGCCCCAGCATTTT
TRBJ1-1,TRBD1,TRBV28,NA,CASQPSSTGAGVAFF,TGTGCCAGCCAACCCTCCTCGACAGGGGCAGGGGTAGCTTTCTTT
TRBJ2-1,NA,TRBV6-1,NA,CASSLNSGGMRNEQFF,TGTGCCAGCAGTTTAAACTCAGGGGGGATGAGGAATGAGCAGTTCTTC
TRBJ1-5,NA,TRBV15,few,CATSRGGDLTQPQHF,TGTGCCACCAGCAGAGGGGGGGACCTCACGCAGCCCCAGCATTTT
TRBJ1-4,TRBD1,TRBV27,NA,CASSSPEGAGEKLFF,TGTGCCAGCAGTTCCCCGGAGGGGGCGGGTGAAAAACTGTTTTTT
TRBJ2-1,NA,TRBV12-3/TRBV12-4,few,CASSFERGPYNEQFF,TGTGCCAGCAGTTTCGAACGGGGACCCTACAATGAGCAGTTCTTC
TRBJ1-1,TRBD1,TRBV5-1,many,CASSLAGTATEAFF,TGCGCCAGCAGCTTGGCCGGGACAGCCACTGAAGCTTTCTTT
TRBJ2-1,NA,TRBV2,NA,CASIEVPSSYNEQFF,TGTGCCAGCATTGAAGTTCCGAGCTCCTACAATGAGCAGTTCTTC
TRBJ2-2,TRBD1,TRBV5-1,NA,CASSPRTGTSTGELFF,TGCGCCAGCAGCCCTAGGACAGGGACGAGCACCGGGGAGCTGTTTTTT
TRBJ2-1,NA,TRBV6-1,NA,CASSLTPGSRGGEQFF,TGTGCCAGCAGTTTGACCCCGGGCAGCCGAGGGGGAGAGCAGTTCTTC
TRBJ2-7,TRBD1,TRBV5-4,few,CASSQGQRTYEQYF,TGTGCCAGCAGCCAGGGACAGAGAACATACGAGCAGTACTTC